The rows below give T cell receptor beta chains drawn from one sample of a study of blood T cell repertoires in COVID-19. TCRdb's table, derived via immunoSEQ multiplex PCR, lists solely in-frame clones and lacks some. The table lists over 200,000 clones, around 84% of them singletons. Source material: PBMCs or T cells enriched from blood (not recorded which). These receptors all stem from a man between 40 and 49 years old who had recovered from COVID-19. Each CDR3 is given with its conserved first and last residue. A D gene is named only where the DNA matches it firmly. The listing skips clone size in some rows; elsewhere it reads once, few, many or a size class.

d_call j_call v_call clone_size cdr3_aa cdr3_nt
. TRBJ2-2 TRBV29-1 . CSVWTENTGELFF TGCAGCGTTTGGACAGAAAACACCGGGGAGCTGTTTTTT
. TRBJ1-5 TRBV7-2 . CASSPAGVINQPQHF TGTGCCAGCAGCCCCGCGGGGGTCATCAATCAGCCCCAGCATTTT
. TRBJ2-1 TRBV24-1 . CATSGRDLNSYNEQFF TGTGCCACCAGTGGGAGGGACTTGAATTCCTACAATGAGCAGTTCTTC
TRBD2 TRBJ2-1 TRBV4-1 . CASSLLSAGEVRSSYNEQFF TGCGCCAGCAGCCTCCTTTCAGCGGGAGAAGTCCGAAGCTCCTACAATGAGCAGTTCTTC
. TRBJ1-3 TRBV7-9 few CASSSGVAGNTIYF TGTGCCAGCAGCTCCGGGGTTGCCGGAAACACCATATATTTT
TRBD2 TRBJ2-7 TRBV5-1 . CASSQEGLAGVYEQYF TGCGCCAGCAGCCAAGAAGGACTAGCGGGAGTGTACGAGCAGTACTTC
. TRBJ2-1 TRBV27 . CASSLSGASVINEQFF TGTGCCAGCAGTTTGTCCGGGGCTAGCGTGATCAATGAGCAGTTCTTC
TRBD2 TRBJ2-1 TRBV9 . CASSPRLAGRTNEQFF TGTGCCAGCAGCCCGAGACTAGCGGGCAGGACGAATGAGCAGTTCTTC
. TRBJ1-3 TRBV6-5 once CASSPQGSSGNTIYF TGTGCCAGCAGCCCACAGGGAAGCTCTGGAAACACCATATATTTT
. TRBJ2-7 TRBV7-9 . CASSLRTYYEQYF TGTGCCAGCAGCTTAAGGACTTACTACGAGCAGTACTTC
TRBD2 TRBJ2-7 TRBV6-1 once CASSERVGTSGVYEQYF TGTGCCAGCAGTGAAAGAGTTGGGACTAGCGGGGTCTACGAGCAGTACTTC
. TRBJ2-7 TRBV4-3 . CASSQSSGPSSYEQYF TGCGCCAGCAGCCAAAGTTCAGGCCCGAGCTCCTACGAGCAGTACTTC
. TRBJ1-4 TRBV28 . CASSPDPAGGVRLFF TGTGCCAGCAGTCCAGATCCAGCGGGCGGGGTAAGACTGTTTTTT